This TCR beta chain originates from a study of blood T cell repertoires in COVID-19. Study in general: T cells, B-cell-depleted T cells, or PBMCs supplied cDNA or gDNA.

There are 17 residues in the CDR3. Trimming at V came to 2 bases and at J to 10 bases, leaving 10 bases not matched to a gene. The germline CDR1 and CDR2 sequences are MGHRA and YSYEKL. Self-reported history from a screening survey and questionnaire set each donor's cohort. In the original workflow: Estimation of nucleated cell counts was performed using reference gene primer amplification. Repertoires were generated with immunoSEQ multiplex PCR, while TCRdb's copy carries only in-frame clones and drops some. The V and J calls and clone size are taken from that table; D and trimming were inferred from the DNA. Among fewer than 200,000 clones listed, more than 70% were seen once.

The chain combines TRBV4-1 with TRBJ2-1, with 14 bases aligning to TRBD2. Sample: PBMCs or T cells enriched from blood (not recorded which). This TCR derives from a woman aged 45-59 years in a cohort exposed to, infected with or recovered from COVID-19 (not recorded which). CDR3 sequence: CASSQLSGTSGSREQFF. In DNA, the CDR3 is TGCGCCAGCAGCCAACTCTCCGGGACTAGCGGGAGTCGGGAGCAGTTCTTC.